Listed here is a single TCR beta chain. The data derive from a study of blood T cell repertoires in COVID-19. In the source study's methods: Amplified reference gene primers provided the basis for estimating nucleated cell counts. Only in-frame clones appear in the TCRdb table, and some are missing; sequencing was by immunoSEQ multiplex PCR. V, J and clone size were drawn from that table, and D and trimming were deduced from the DNA. Here the sample spans around 150,000 clones, 90% to 95% being singletons. The source is a woman aged 60-75 years with COVID-19, enrolled during active disease. Source material: peripheral blood.

For the CDR3, the DNA is TGTGCCAGCAGTCCCGAGCGGGGGGGCCGCTCTAGCACAGATACGCAGTATTTT. Translation gives CASSPERGGRSSTDTQYF. The chain joins TRBV6-6 to TRBJ2-3; 10 nucleotides agree with TRBD2. Germline CDR1 MNHNY, CDR2 SVGAGI (reference sequence). V shed 5 bases and J 0 bases; nucleotides not matched to a gene: 11. This CDR3 comprises 18 residues.